The rows below give T cell receptor beta chains drawn from one sample of a study of cytomegalovirus exposure and HLA in healthy donors. Here immunoSEQ multiplex PCR was the method, and the copy in TCRdb shows in-frame clones only, minus some. The data show more than 90,000 clones, with roughly 68% seen just once and roughly 8.7% held by the top ten. Sequenced: PBMCs. These TCRs come from a man aged 25-45 years in good health and CMV-seropositive. Each CDR3 is given with its conserved first and last residue. A D gene is named only where the DNA matches it firmly. Expanded clones get a size class; other rows say once, few or many, or leave the size out.

v_call,clone_size,d_call,j_call,cdr3_aa,cdr3_nt
TRBV19,few,NA,TRBJ2-1,CASSRRGGADYNEQFF,TGTGCCAGTAGCCGCAGAGGGGGAGCGGATTACAATGAGCAGTTCTTC
TRBV5-8,NA,NA,TRBJ1-2,CASSFLRTVFYGYTF,TGTGCCAGCAGCTTCTTAAGGACAGTTTTCTATGGCTACACCTTC
TRBV7-8,NA,TRBD1,TRBJ1-2,CASSLGDRSNGGYGYTF,TGTGCCAGCAGCTTGGGGGACAGGTCCAACGGGGGCTATGGCTACACCTTC
TRBV5-5,NA,TRBD1,TRBJ2-7,CASSLAGPTGGYEQYF,TGTGCCAGCAGCTTGGCCGGACCGACAGGGGGCTACGAGCAGTACTTC
TRBV11-2,NA,NA,TRBJ2-5,CASSHRTSSGETQYF,TGTGCCAGCAGCCATCGGACCTCCAGCGGGGAGACCCAGTACTTC
TRBV7-3,NA,NA,TRBJ2-3,CASSREGLGTDTQYF,TGTGCCAGCAGCCGAGAGGGTCTTGGCACAGATACGCAGTATTTT
TRBV5-4,NA,NA,TRBJ2-2,CASSPSTGELFF,TGTGCCAGCAGCCCATCAACCGGGGAGCTGTTTTTT
TRBV11-3,NA,TRBD2,TRBJ2-2,CASKLAGGTGELLF,TGTGCCAGCAAACTAGCGGGAGGAACGGGGGAGCTGCTTTTT
TRBV5-6,NA,TRBD2,TRBJ2-5,CASSRLAGGQYF,TGTGCCAGCAGCCGACTAGCGGGGGGCCAGTACTTC
TRBV5-6,few,TRBD1,TRBJ1-2,CASSTTGFYYGYTF,TGTGCCAGCAGCACGACAGGGTTTTACTATGGCTACACCTTC
TRBV27,NA,TRBD2,TRBJ2-3,CASSLGGTSGITDTQYF,TGTGCCAGCAGTTTAGGAGGGACTAGCGGGATCACAGATACGCAGTATTTT
TRBV19,once,NA,TRBJ1-2,CASARESLNYGYTF,TGTGCCAGTGCGCGGGAATCCTTGAACTATGGCTACACCTTC
TRBV27,NA,NA,TRBJ1-4,CASSFGLTMGGEKLFF,TGTGCCAGCAGTTTTGGGCTCACCATGGGGGGTGAAAAACTGTTTTTT
TRBV4-1,NA,NA,TRBJ1-4,CASSQDARTNEKLFF,TGCGCCAGCAGCCAAGACGCCAGGACTAATGAAAAACTGTTTTTT
TRBV19,NA,TRBD1,TRBJ1-2,CASSMAGGYYGYTF,TGTGCCAGTAGTATGGCAGGGGGATACTATGGCTACACCTTC
TRBV12-2,NA,NA,TRBJ2-7,CASRLNPNKGGLYYEQYF,TGTGCAAGTCGCCTGAACCCGAATAAGGGGGGGCTTTACTACGAGCAGTACTTC
TRBV4-2,NA,TRBD2,TRBJ2-2,CASSQVGLEAGELFF,TGTGCCAGCAGCCAAGTGGGACTAGAGGCCGGGGAGCTGTTTTTT
TRBV7-3,few,NA,TRBJ2-5,CASSSSFKETQYF,TGTGCCAGCAGCTCTTCCTTTAAAGAGACCCAGTACTTC
TRBV6-5,NA,NA,TRBJ1-3,CANYQCFSGNTIYF,NA
TRBV5-1,few,NA,TRBJ2-5,CASSPGTDYRGETQYF,TGCGCCAGCAGCCCCGGGACCGATTACCGGGGGGAGACCCAGTACTTC
TRBV9,few,NA,TRBJ2-2,CASSVEAGITGELFF,TGTGCCAGCAGCGTAGAGGCAGGGATCACCGGGGAGCTGTTTTTT
TRBV6-1,NA,TRBD2,TRBJ2-5,CASNGAGRETQYF,TGTGCCAGCAATGGAGCCGGGAGGGAGACCCAGTACTTC
TRBV7-9,NA,TRBD2,TRBJ2-3,CASSLSSGRTDTQYF,TGTGCCAGCAGCCTGAGTAGCGGGAGGACAGATACGCAGTATTTT
TRBV6-1,few,NA,TRBJ1-2,CASWPNYGYTFGSTF,NA
TRBV29-1,NA,TRBD2,TRBJ2-1,CSVEDSLGLAGASTSYNEQFF,TGCAGCGTTGAAGATTCTTTAGGACTAGCGGGAGCATCAACCTCCTACAATGAGCAGTTCTTC
TRBV29-1,NA,NA,TRBJ2-1,CSVGGVEALNEQFF,TGCAGCGTTGGAGGTGTGGAGGCACTGAATGAGCAGTTCTTC
TRBV9,NA,TRBD2,TRBJ2-3,CASSGRVGLAVTDTQYF,TGTGCCAGCAGCGGAAGGGTGGGACTAGCGGTCACAGATACGCAGTATTTT
TRBV28,NA,NA,TRBJ1-1,CASSLLTTEAFF,TGTGCCAGCAGTTTACTGACAACTGAAGCTTTCTTT
TRBV29-1,NA,TRBD1,TRBJ1-2,CSVSNRGEGYTF,TGCAGCGTTTCGAACAGGGGGGAGGGCTACACCTTC
TRBV30,NA,NA,TRBJ1-2,CAWNRVDYGYTF,TGTGCCTGGAACAGGGTGGACTATGGCTACACCTTC
TRBV7-7,few,TRBD2,TRBJ2-3,CASSPRTSGGLDTQYF,TGTGCTAGCAGCCCCCGGACTAGCGGGGGACTGGATACGCAGTATTTT
TRBV9,NA,TRBD2,TRBJ2-5,CASSVGAGGKETQYF,TGTGCCAGCAGCGTAGGGGCGGGGGGAAAAGAGACCCAGTACTTC
TRBV5-8,NA,NA,TRBJ1-2,CASSLYSLYGYTF,TGTGCCAGCAGCTTGTACAGCCTCTATGGCTACACCTTC
TRBV5-1,few,TRBD2,TRBJ2-3,CASSLEASGGTDTQYF,TGCGCCAGCAGCTTGGAGGCTAGCGGGGGCACAGATACGCAGTATTTT
TRBV5-1,NA,NA,TRBJ2-2,CASSTGSNTGELFF,TGCGCCAGCAGTACAGGGTCGAACACCGGGGAGCTGTTTTTT
TRBV6-1,NA,NA,TRBJ2-2,CASSEWGRGYTGELFF,TGTGCCAGCAGTGAATGGGGCAGGGGCTACACCGGGGAGCTGTTTTTT
TRBV7-3,NA,NA,TRBJ2-2,CASSRDSSGELFF,TGTGCCAGCAGCCGTGACTCATCCGGGGAGCTGTTTTTT
TRBV7-2,NA,NA,TRBJ1-2,CASSLAQGGGYTF,TGTGCCAGCAGCTTAGCGCAGGGTGGTGGCTACACCTTC
TRBV11-2,few,TRBD2,TRBJ2-3,CASSVRLAGSTDTQYF,TGTGCCAGCAGCGTTCGACTAGCGGGAAGCACAGATACGCAGTATTTT
TRBV9,few,NA,TRBJ1-2,CASSPRANPEGTSYGYTF,TGTGCCAGCAGCCCACGAGCGAACCCCGAGGGCACTTCATATGGCTACACCTTC
TRBV6-1,NA,NA,TRBJ2-7,CASGSSTNFYEQYF,TGTGCCAGCGGAAGTTCGACAAATTTCTACGAGCAGTACTTC
TRBV27,NA,TRBD1,TRBJ2-2,CASSLSLTYGTGAYTQNTGELFF,TGTGCCAGCAGTTTATCGCTCACTTATGGGACAGGGGCCTATACCCAGAACACCGGGGAGCTGTTTTTT
TRBV9,NA,NA,TRBJ2-2,CASSVGLDGGELFF,TGTGCCAGCAGCGTAGGTTTAGATGGCGGGGAGCTGTTTTTT
TRBV15,NA,NA,TRBJ2-3,CATSRDLASGTDTQYF,TGTGCCACCAGCAGAGATTTGGCTAGCGGCACAGATACGCAGTATTTT
TRBV18,NA,TRBD1,TRBJ2-3,CASSPVTGGADTQYF,TGTGCCAGCTCACCAGTGACAGGGGGAGCAGATACGCAGTATTTT
TRBV30,few,NA,TRBJ1-1,CAVRPRGGVHRAEAFF,TGTGCCGTCCGGCCGCGGGGGGGGGTCCATCGGGCTGAAGCTTTCTTT
TRBV6-5,few,TRBD1,TRBJ1-1,CASSYGAGGTEAFF,TGTGCCAGCAGTTACGGGGCAGGGGGCACTGAAGCTTTCTTT
TRBV21-1,few,NA,TRBJ1-1,CASSGGGRSEAFF,TGTGCCAGCAGTGGTGGGGGGAGGAGTGAAGCTTTCTTT
TRBV9,once,TRBD1,TRBJ2-1,CASNGQGFSNEQFF,TGTGCCAGCAATGGACAGGGATTCTCCAATGAGCAGTTCTTC
TRBV7-9,few,TRBD2,TRBJ2-1,CASSPSRGGGANEQFF,TGTGCCAGCAGCCCTAGTAGGGGCGGGGGGGCAAATGAGCAGTTCTTC
TRBV7-3,NA,NA,TRBJ2-3,CASSVGVYSTDTQYF,TGTGCCAGCAGCGTCGGGGTATATAGCACAGATACGCAGTATTTT
TRBV7-9,NA,TRBD1,TRBJ1-4,CASSFAGQGSEKLFF,TGTGCCAGCAGCTTTGCGGGACAGGGGTCTGAAAAACTGTTTTTT
TRBV4-1,NA,NA,TRBJ2-5,CASSLTGSLAPQETQYF,TGCGCCAGCAGCCTTACAGGAAGCCTGGCCCCCCAAGAGACCCAGTACTTC
TRBV28,NA,TRBD1,TRBJ2-4,CASRGQGRGNIQYF,TGTGCCAGCAGAGGACAGGGTAGGGGAAACATTCAGTACTTC
TRBV7-2,few,TRBD2,TRBJ2-2,CASTPASGSRAGELFF,TGTGCCAGCACCCCGGCTAGCGGGAGTAGGGCCGGGGAGCTGTTTTTT
TRBV25-1,NA,TRBD1,TRBJ1-2,CASSEPDRGLFGYTF,TGTGCCAGCAGTGAGCCCGACAGGGGGCTTTTTGGCTACACCTTC
TRBV29-1,NA,NA,TRBJ1-1,CSASGTPYPMNTEAFF,TGCAGCGCCTCCGGGACACCCTATCCCATGAACACTGAAGCTTTCTTT
TRBV18,few,NA,TRBJ1-5,CASSPFRTDSNQPQHF,TGTGCCAGCTCACCATTCCGGACAGATAGCAATCAGCCCCAGCATTTT
TRBV27,few,NA,TRBJ1-2,CASSFTAGIKFYGYTF,TGTGCCAGCAGTTTTACGGCCGGGATAAAGTTCTATGGCTACACCTTC